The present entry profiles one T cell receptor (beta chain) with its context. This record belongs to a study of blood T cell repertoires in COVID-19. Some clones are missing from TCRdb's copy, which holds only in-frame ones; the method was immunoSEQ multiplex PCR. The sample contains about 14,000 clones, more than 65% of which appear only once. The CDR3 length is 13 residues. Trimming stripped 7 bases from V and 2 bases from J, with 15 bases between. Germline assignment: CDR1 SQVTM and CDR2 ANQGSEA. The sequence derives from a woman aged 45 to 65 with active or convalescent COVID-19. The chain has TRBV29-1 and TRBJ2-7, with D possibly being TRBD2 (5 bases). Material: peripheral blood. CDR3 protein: CSAVGESTYEQYF. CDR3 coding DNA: TGCAGCGCTGTCGGGGAATCCACCTACGAGCAGTACTTC.